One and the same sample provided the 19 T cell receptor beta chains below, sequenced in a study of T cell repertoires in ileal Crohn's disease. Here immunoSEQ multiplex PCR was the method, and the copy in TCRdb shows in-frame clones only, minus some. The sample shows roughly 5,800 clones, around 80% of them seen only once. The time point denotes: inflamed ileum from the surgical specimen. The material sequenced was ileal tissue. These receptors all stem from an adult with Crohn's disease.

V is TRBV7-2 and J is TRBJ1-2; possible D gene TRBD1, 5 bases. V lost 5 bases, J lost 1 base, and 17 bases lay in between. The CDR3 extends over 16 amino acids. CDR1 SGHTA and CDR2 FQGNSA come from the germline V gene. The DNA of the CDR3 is TGTGCCAGCAGCAAAAGGCGGCAGGGAGGTAACTATGGCTACACCTTC. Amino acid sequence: CASSKRRQGGNYGYTF.

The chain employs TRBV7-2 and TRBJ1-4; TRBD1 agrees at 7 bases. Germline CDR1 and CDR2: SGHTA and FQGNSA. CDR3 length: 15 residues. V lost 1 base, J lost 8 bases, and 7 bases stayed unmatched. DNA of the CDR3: TGTGCCAGCAGCTTAGGAGGCAGGGGGTCGGAAAAACTGTTTTTT. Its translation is CASSLGGRGSEKLFF.

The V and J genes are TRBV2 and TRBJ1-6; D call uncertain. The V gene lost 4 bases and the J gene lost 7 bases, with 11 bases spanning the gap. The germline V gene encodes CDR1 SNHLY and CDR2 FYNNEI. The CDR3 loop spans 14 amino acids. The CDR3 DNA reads TGTGCCAGCAGTGGCCAGGCGGGGAATTCACCCCTCCACTTT. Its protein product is CASSGQAGNSPLHF.

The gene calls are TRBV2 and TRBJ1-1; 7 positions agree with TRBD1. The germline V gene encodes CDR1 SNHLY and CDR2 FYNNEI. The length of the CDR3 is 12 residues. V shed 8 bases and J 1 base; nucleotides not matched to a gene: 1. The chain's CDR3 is CASRQGNTEAFF. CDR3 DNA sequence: TGTGCCAGCCGACAGGGGAACACTGAAGCTTTCTTT.

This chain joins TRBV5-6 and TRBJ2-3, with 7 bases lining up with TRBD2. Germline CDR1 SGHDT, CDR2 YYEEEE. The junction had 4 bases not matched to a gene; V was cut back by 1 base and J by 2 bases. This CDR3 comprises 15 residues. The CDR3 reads CASSLRLAVTDTQYF. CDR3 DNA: TGTGCCAGCAGCTTGCGACTAGCAGTCACAGATACGCAGTATTTT.

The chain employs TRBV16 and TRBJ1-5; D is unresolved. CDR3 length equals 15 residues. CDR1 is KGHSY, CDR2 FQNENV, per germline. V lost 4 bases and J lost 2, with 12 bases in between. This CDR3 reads CASSPPPVGNQPQHF. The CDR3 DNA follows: TGTGCCAGCAGCCCCCCCCCGGTGGGCAATCAGCCCCAGCATTTT.

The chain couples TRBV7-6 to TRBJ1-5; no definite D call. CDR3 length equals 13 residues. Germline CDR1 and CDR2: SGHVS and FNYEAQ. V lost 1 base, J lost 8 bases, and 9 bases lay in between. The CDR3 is CASSLGNSEPQHF. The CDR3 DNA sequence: TGTGCCAGCAGCTTAGGGAATAGTGAGCCCCAGCATTTT.

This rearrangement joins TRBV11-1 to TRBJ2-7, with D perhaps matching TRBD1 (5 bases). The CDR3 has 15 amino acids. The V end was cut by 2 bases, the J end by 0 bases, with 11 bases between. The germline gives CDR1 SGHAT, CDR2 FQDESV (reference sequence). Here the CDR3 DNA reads TGTGCCAGCAGCTTAAACAGGAAAGACTCCTACGAGCAGTACTTC. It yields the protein CASSLNRKDSYEQYF. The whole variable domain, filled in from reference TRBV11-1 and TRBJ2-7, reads EAEVAQSPRYKITEKSQAVAFWCDPISGHATLYWYRQILGQGPELLVQFQDESVVDDSQLPKDRFSAERLKGVDSTLKIQPAELGDSAMYLCASSLNRKDSYEQYFGPGTRLTVT.

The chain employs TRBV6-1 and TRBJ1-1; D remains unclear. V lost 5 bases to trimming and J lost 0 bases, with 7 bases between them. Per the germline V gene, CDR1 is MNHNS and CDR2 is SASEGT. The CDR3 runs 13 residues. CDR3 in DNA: TGTGCCAGCAGTTGGTGGATGAACACTGAAGCTTTCTTT. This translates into CASSWWMNTEAFF.

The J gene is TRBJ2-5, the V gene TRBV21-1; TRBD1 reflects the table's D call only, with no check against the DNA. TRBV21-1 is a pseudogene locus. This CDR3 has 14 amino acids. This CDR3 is CASSKAPGQETQYF. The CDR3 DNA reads TGTGCCAGCAGCAAAGCCCCAGGGCAAGAGACCCAGTACTTC.

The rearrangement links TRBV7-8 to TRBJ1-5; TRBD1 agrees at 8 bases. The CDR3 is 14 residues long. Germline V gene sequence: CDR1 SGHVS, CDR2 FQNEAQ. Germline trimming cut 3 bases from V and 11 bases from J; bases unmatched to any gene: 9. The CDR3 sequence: CASSLGQGAVAQHF. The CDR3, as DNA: TGTGCCAGCAGCTTGGGTCAGGGGGCTGTGGCCCAGCATTTT.

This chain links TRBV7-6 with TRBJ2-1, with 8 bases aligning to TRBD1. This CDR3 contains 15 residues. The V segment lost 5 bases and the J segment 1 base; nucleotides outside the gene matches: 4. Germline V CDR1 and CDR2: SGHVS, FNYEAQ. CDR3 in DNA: TGTGCCAGCAGCCTCCGGGACAGGTCCTACAATGAGCAGTTCTTC. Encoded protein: CASSLRDRSYNEQFF. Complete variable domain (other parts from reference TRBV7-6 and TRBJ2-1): GAGVSQSPRYKVTKRGQDVALRCDPISGHVSLYWYRQALGQGPEFLTYFNYEAQQDKSGLPNDRFSAERPEGSISTLTIQRTEQRDSAMYRCASSLRDRSYNEQFFGPGTRLTVL.

CDR3 bases: TGCAGCGTTGAGATCTCCAGGGGTTACGAGCAGTACTTC. As protein: CSVEISRGYEQYF. The chain links TRBV29-1 to TRBJ2-7; D is possibly TRBD1 (6 bases). V lost 3 bases and J lost 4, with 13 bases in between. The CDR3 length is 13 residues. Per the germline V gene, CDR1 is SQVTM and CDR2 is ANQGSEA.

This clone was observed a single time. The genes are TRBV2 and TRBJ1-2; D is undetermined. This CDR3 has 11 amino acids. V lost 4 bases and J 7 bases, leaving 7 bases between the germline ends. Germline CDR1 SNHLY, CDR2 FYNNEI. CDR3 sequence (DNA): TGTGCCAGCAGTGTTCATGTTGGCTACACCTTC. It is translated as CASSVHVGYTF.

The CDR3 coding sequence is TGTGCCAGCAGTTTGGCAGGGGTCCTTCCTGAAGCTTTCTTT. Protein product: CASSLAGVLPEAFF. This chain joins TRBV6-6 and TRBJ1-1, with D possibly being TRBD1 (6 bases). Germline-derived CDR1 and CDR2 are MNHNY and SVGAGI (reference sequence). Trimming removed 4 bases from V and 6 bases from J, with 15 bases in between. The CDR3 covers 14 residues.

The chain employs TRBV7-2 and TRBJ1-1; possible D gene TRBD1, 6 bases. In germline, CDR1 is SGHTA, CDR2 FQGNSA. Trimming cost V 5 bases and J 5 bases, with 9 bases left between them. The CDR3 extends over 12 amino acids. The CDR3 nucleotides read TGTGCCAGCAGCACAGGGTATACTGAAGCTTTCTTT. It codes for CASSTGYTEAFF. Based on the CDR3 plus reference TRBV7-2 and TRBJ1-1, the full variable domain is GAGVSQSPSNKVTEKGKDVELRCDPISGHTALYWYRQSLGQGLEFLIYFQGNSAPDKSGLPSDRFSAERTGGSVSTLTIQRTQQEDSAVYLCASSTGYTEAFFGQGTRLTVV.

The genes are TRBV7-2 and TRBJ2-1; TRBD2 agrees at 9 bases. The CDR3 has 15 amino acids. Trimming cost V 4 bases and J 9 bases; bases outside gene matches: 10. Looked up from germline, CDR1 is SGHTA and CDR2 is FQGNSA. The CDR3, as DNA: TGTGCCAGCAGCTCTCCCGGGACTAGCAATGTTGAGCAGTTCTTC. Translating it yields CASSSPGTSNVEQFF.

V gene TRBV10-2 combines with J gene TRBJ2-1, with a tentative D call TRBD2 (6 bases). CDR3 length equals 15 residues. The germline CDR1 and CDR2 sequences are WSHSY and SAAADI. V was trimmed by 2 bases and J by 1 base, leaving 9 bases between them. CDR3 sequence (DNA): TGCGCCAGCAGTGAGCCTGGGGGGTCCTACAATGAGCAGTTCTTC. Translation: CASSEPGGSYNEQFF.

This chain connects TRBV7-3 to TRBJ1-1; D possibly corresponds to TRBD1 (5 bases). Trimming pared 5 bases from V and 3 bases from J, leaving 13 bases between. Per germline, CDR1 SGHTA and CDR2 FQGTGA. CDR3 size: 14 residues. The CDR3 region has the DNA TGTGCCAGCAGCCCACGGGGGAGCGACACTGAAGCTTTCTTT. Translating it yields CASSPRGSDTEAFF.